The 5 T cell receptor beta chains below come from one sample, sequenced in a study of a mutant IDH1 vaccine in newly diagnosed glioma (dated by TCRdb to about 2021). Library preparation employed the immunoSEQ multiplex PCR assay. TCRdb stores this immuneACCESS table with in-frame sequences only. Part of the clones is absent; in the studies checked, under half of the shortfall reflects unresolved V genes, and no reason is known for the rest. Across this sample there are over 30,000 clones, with about four fifths seen only once. More than 20% of the sample belongs to the ten largest clones. What these receptors recognize is not known. What this sample's time point label stands for: week 5, during vaccination. A 20-mer mutant IDH1 peptide at 300 micrograms in Montanide made up each vaccine dose, which was injected subcutaneously together with topical imiquimod. Sample: PBMCs, taken from a glioma patient whose treatment included an IDH1 peptide vaccine. These receptors were taken from a man aged 25-45 years with glioma.

The gene calls are TRBV4-1 and TRBJ2-7; 9 bases agree with TRBD1. The J segment lost 9 bases and the V segment lost 2 bases, leaving 17 bases of the junction unmatched. This CDR3 is built from 17 residues. CDR1 and CDR2 (germline): MGHRA, YSYEKL. The CDR3 sequence: CASSQKNLPGTGTVQYF. The CDR3 DNA follows: TGCGCCAGCAGCCAAAAGAACCTGCCCGGGACAGGGACCGTGCAGTACTTC.

The rearrangement uses TRBV5-1 and TRBJ2-7; 8 positions match TRBD2. CDR1 and CDR2 from the germline V gene are SGHRS and YFSETQ. After removal of 1 base from V and 2 bases from J, the junction contained 2 bases not matched to a gene. This CDR3 has 14 amino acids. DNA of the CDR3: TGCGCCAGCAGCTTGAGAGCGGGGGCCTACGAGCAGTACTTC. This codes for CASSLRAGAYEQYF.

The chain uses TRBV7-9 and TRBJ2-7; D call uncertain. V lost 4 bases and J 3 bases, leaving 19 bases between the germline ends. Per germline, CDR1 SEHNR and CDR2 FQNEAQ (reference sequence). The CDR3 is 16 amino acids. The CDR3 region has the DNA TGTGCCAGCAGCTCGGTCACGTCCGAGGTAGACTACGAGCAGTACTTC. Its protein product is CASSSVTSEVDYEQYF. The whole variable domain, remainder taken from reference TRBV7-9 and TRBJ2-7, is DTGVSQNPRHKITKRGQNVTFRCDPISEHNRLYWYRQTLGQGPEFLTYFQNEAQLEKSRLLSDRFSAERPKGSFSTLEIQRTEQGDSAMYLCASSSVTSEVDYEQYFGPGTRLTVT.

This clone was seen a handful of times. CDR3 sequence (DNA): TGTGCCAGTAGTTGGATCCCCGGGGAGCTGTTTTTT. This translates into CASSWIPGELFF. The V gene is TRBV19, the J gene TRBJ2-2; no definite D call. CDR1 and CDR2 (germline): LNHDA, SQIVND (reference sequence). Trimming left V 5 bases short and J 6 bases short, with 7 bases between. The CDR3 consists of 12 residues.

The chain carries TRBV4-2 and TRBJ1-4; D unresolved. The CDR3 length is 14 residues. Deletions cut 2 bases from V and 5 bases from J, with 9 bases between. Germline lookup yields CDR1 LGHNA and CDR2 YNFKEQ. Written as DNA, the CDR3 is TGTGCCAGCAGCCAAACGTCAGGCAATGAAAAACTGTTTTTT. This encodes CASSQTSGNEKLFF.